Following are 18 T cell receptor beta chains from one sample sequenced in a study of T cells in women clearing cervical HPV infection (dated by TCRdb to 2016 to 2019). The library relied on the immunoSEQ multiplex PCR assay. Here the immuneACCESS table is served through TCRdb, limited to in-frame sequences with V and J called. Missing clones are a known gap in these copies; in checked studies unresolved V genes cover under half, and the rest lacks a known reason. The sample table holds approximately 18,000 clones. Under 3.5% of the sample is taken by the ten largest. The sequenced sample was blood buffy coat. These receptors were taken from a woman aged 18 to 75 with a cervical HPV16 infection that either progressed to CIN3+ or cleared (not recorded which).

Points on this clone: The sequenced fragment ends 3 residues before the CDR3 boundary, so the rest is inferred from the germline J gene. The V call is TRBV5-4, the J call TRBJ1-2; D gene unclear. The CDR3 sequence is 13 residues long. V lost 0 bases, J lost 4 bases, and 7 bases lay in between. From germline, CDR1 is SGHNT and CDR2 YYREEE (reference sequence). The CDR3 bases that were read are TGTGCCAGCAGCTTGGCGGGGATCTATGGC. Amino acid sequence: CASSLAGIYG. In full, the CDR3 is CASSLAGIYGYTF.

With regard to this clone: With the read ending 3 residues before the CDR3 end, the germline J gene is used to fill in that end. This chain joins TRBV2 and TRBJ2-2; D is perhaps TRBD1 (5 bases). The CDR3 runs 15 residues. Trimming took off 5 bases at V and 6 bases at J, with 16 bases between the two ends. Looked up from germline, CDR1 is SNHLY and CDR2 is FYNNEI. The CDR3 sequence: CASSYLQGPSGELFF. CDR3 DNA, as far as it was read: TGTGCCAGCAGTTACCTGCAGGGTCCGTCCGGGGAG.

The part of the CDR3 DNA that was read is TGTGCCAGCAGGAAAATAGCGGGGGGAGAGACC. Its translation is CASRKIAGGET. The entire CDR3 reads CASRKIAGGETQYF. J is TRBJ2-5 and V is TRBV12-3 or TRBV12-4; 10 bases are a match to TRBD2. The CDR3 end is not reached by the read, which stops 3 residues before it; the germline J gene fills it in. The CDR3 sequence is 14 residues long. V lost 6 bases to trimming and J lost 4 bases; unmatched junction nucleotides: 5.

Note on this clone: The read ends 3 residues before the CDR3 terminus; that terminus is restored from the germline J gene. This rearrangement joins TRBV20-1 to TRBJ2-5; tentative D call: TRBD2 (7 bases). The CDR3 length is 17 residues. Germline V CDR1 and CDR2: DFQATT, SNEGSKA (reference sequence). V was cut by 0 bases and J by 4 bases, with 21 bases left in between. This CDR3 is CSARDFVGGGPGETQYF. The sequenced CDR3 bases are TGCAGTGCTAGAGATTTCGTTGGGGGGGGGCCAGGAGAGACC.

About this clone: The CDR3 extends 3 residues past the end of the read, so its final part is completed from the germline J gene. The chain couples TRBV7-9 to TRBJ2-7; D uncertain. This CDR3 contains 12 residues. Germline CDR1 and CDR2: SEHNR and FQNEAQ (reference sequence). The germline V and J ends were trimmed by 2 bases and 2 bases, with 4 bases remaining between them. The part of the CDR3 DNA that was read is TGTGCCAGCAGCTTATCGGCCTACGAG. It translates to CASSLSAYE. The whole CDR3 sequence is CASSLSAYEQYF.

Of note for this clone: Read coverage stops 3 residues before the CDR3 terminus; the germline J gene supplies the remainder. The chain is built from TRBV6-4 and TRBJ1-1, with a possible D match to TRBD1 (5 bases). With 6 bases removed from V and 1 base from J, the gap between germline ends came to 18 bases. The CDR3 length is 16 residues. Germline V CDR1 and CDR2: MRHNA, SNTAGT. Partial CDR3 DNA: TGTGCCAGCAGGAGCCCGGGGGGGAGGCAGAACACTGAA. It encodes CASRSPGGRQNTE. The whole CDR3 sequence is CASRSPGGRQNTEAFF.

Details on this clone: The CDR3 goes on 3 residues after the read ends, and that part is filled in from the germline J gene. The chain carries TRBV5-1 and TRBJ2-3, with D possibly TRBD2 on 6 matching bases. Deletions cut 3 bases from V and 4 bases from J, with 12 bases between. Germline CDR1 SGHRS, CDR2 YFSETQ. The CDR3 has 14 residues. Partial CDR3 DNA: TGCGCCAGCAGCTCCTTAACGGGGGCAGATACG. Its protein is CASSSLTGADT. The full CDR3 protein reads CASSSLTGADTQYF.

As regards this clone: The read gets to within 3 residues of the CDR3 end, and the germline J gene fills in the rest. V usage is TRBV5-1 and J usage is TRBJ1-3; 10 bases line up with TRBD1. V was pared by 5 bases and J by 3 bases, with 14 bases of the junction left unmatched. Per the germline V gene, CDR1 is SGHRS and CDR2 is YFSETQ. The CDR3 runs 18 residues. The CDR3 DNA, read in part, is TGCGCCAGCAGTCTGACCCCCGGGACAGGGGCTATTGGAAACACC. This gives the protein CASSLTPGTGAIGNT. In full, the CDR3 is CASSLTPGTGAIGNTIYF.

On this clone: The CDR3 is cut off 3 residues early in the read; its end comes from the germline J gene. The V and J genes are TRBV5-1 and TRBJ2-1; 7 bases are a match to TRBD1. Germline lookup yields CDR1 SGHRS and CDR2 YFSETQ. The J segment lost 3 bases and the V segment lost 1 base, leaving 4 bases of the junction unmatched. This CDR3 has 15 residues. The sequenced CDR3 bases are TGCGCCAGCAGCTTGCAGGGGACAGACTACAATGAG. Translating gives CASSLQGTDYNE. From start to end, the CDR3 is CASSLQGTDYNEQFF.

The covered CDR3 bases are TGTGCCAGCAGTGAGACAGGGGCGGGGGGGGAGACC. It specifies CASSETGAGGET. The entire CDR3 sequence reads CASSETGAGGETQYF. J is TRBJ2-5 and V is TRBV2, with TRBD2 as a possible D gene (9 bases). The CDR3 extends 3 residues past the end of the read, so its final part is completed from the germline J gene. Germline CDR1 SNHLY, CDR2 FYNNEI. The CDR3 is made up of 15 amino acids. Between the trimmed V and J ends, which lost 3 bases and 5 bases, there was a span of 16 bases.

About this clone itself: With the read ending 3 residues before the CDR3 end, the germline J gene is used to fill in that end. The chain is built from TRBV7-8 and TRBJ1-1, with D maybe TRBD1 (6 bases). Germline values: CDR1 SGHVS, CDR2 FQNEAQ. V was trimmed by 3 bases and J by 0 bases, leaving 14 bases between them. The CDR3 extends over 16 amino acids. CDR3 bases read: TGTGCCAGCAGCTTTTCAACAGGGATTATGAACACTGAA. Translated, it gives CASSFSTGIMNTE. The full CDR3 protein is CASSFSTGIMNTEAFF.

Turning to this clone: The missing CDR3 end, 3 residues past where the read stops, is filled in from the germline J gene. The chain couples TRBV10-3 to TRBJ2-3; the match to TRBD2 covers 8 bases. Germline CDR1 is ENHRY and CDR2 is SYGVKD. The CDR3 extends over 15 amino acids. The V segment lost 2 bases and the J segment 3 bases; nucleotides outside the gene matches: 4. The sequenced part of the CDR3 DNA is TGTGCCATCAGTGAGATGGTAGCGGGGACAGATACG. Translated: CAISEMVAGTDT. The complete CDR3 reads CAISEMVAGTDTQYF.

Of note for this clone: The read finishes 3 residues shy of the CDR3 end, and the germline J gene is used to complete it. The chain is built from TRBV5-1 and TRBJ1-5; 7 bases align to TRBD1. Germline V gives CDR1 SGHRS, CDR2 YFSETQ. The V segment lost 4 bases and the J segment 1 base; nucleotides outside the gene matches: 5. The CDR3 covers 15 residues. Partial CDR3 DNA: TGCGCCAGCAGCCCGACAGGGACGAGCAATCAGCCC. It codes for CASSPTGTSNQP. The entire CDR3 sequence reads CASSPTGTSNQPQHF.

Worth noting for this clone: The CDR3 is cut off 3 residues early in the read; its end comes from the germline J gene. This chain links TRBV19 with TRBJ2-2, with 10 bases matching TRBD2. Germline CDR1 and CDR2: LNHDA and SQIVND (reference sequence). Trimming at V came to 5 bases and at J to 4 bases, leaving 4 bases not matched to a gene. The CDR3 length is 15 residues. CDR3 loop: CASSRTSGTTGELFF. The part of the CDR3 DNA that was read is TGTGCCAGTAGTCGGACTAGCGGAACCACCGGGGAG.

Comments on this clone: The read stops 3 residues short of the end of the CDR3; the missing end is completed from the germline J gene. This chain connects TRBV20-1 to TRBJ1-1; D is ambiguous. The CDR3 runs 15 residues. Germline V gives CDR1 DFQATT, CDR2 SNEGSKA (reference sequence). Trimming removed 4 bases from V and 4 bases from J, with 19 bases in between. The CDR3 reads CSATRFSDGSTEAFF. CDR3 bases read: TGCAGTGCTACAAGATTTAGCGACGGGTCCACTGAA.

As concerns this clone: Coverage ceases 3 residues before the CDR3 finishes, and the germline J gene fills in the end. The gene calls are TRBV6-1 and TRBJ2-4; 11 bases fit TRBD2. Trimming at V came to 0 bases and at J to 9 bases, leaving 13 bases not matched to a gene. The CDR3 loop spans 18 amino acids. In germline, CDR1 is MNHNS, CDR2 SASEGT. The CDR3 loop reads CASSEALIAGGPLSIQYF. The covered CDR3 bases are TGTGCCAGCAGTGAAGCCCTGATAGCGGGGGGGCCCCTATCCATT.

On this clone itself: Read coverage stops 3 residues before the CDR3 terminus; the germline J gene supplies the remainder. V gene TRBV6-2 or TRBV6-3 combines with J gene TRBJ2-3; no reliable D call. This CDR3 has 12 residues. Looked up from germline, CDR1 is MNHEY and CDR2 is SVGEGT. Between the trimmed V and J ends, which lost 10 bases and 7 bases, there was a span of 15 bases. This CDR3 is CATRLLSHTQYF. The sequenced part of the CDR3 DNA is TGTGCCACCAGACTGCTGTCCCATACG.

Partial CDR3 DNA: TGTGCCAGCAGCCGGAAAGGCGGCGGGGGGGTAAAAGAGACC. As protein: CASSRKGGGGVKET. The full CDR3 protein is CASSRKGGGGVKETQYF. This chain links TRBV4-2 with TRBJ2-5; 9 bases fit TRBD2. With the read ending 3 residues before the CDR3 end, the germline J gene is used to fill in that end. Trimming removed 4 bases from V and 3 bases from J; junction bases left unmatched: 12. The CDR3 consists of 17 residues. The germline V gene has CDR1 LGHNA and CDR2 YNFKEQ.